This T cell receptor beta chain was identified in a study of vaccination effects on CD4 cells after COVID-19. V was clipped by 4 bases and J by 3 bases, with 8 bases between them. Germline V gene lookup returns CDR1 SGHRS and CDR2 YFSETQ. This CDR3 spans 13 amino acids. To note about this clone: Its antigen is unidentified.

TCRdb's table, derived via immunoSEQ multiplex PCR, lists solely in-frame clones and lacks some. The table includes about 45,000 clones, around 66% detected once. Study-wide points: Few convalescent patients were included, and no early post-infection timepoints were sampled.

Sequencing in the ViraFEST assay came after antigen-specific CD4+ T cells had been expanded with viral peptide pools, which were used to stimulate PBMC. Researchers isolated CD4+ T cells once approximately eleven days of culture had elapsed. This individual contracted SARS-CoV-2 between March and December 2020, as verified by PCR. The researchers cultured some 2 million PBMC per well with 8.5 to 10 IU/ml IL-2 and around 9.5 ug/ml peptides. It was on days 3 and 7 that half the medium was replaced with IL-2 medium. This receptor was obtained from a human donor who had a prior SARS-CoV-2 infection. This rearrangement joins TRBV5-1 to TRBJ2-1, with a possible D match to TRBD2 (5 bases). This sample comprised CD4+ T cells from PBMCs cultured with a peptide pool, obtained before COVID-19 vaccination. This CDR3 is CASSRGSYNEQFF. The CDR3 bases are TGCGCCAGCAGCCGAGGGAGCTACAATGAGCAGTTCTTC.